The 2 T cell receptor beta chains listed next were all sequenced from one sample in a study of T cell repertoires in cytomegalovirus infection. TCRdb processed the reads anew with MiXCR; each CDR3 protein has one entry. The sample includes about 150,000 distinct CDR3 sequences, 23% of them seen just once. The sequenced material came from PBMCs. These TCRs come from a human donor in good health (CMV status not recorded). Some clones in this sample may be carry-over from other donors' samples.

This clonotype was counted ten times or more. The rearrangement uses TRBV7-3 and TRBJ1-2; D may be TRBD1 (5 bases). V gave up 1 base and J gave up 6 bases, with 9 bases separating them. Germline loops: CDR1 SGHTA, CDR2 FQGTGA. CDR3 size: 13 residues. The CDR3 protein is CASSLNGADGYTF. The CDR3 DNA is TGTGCCAGCAGCTTAAATGGGGCAGATGGCTACACCTTC.

In its sample, this clonotype was seen many times. The chain combines TRBV11-2 with TRBJ1-6; no clear D. Germline CDR1 and CDR2: SGHAT and FQNNGV. This CDR3 comprises 16 residues. Between the trimmed V and J ends, which lost 0 bases and 3 bases, there was a span of 9 bases. CDR3 bases: TGTGCCAGCAGCTTAGATTCGGGGATCTATAATTCACCCCTCCACTTT. Protein: CASSLDSGIYNSPLHF.